The clone carrying this T cell receptor (beta chain) was seen a few times. Antigen: not known. This CDR3 is built from 15 residues. Unmatched junction bases numbered 8, after V lost 5 bases and J lost 2 bases. Germline V gives CDR1 SEHNR, CDR2 FQNEAQ (reference sequence). These data are taken from a study of T-cell memory formation after mild COVID-19. Points from the study as a whole: The pre-infection memory compartment contained some responding clones, suggesting cross-reactive memory joined. Mainly in CM and EM were contracting CD4+ clones; CD8+ were in EMRA.

Libraries for TCRalpha and TCRbeta carried sample barcodes and unique molecular identifiers via 5'RACE. TCRdb reprocessed the 5' RACE reads with MiXCR, giving one entry per CDR3 protein. The table has hundreds of thousands of distinct CDR3 sequences, 20% to 25% seen once. The receptor comes from an adult woman who had mild COVID-19 (a few samples of this study predate the infection). Cell type and time point are not known. The specimen sequenced was PBMCs or a T cell subset sorted from them (not recorded which). The V gene is TRBV7-9, the J gene TRBJ1-2; TRBD1 aligns across 7 bases. Written as DNA, the CDR3 is TGTGCCAGCAGCCTCGGCGAGACAGGGAACTATGGCTACACCTTC. Translated: CASSLGETGNYGYTF.